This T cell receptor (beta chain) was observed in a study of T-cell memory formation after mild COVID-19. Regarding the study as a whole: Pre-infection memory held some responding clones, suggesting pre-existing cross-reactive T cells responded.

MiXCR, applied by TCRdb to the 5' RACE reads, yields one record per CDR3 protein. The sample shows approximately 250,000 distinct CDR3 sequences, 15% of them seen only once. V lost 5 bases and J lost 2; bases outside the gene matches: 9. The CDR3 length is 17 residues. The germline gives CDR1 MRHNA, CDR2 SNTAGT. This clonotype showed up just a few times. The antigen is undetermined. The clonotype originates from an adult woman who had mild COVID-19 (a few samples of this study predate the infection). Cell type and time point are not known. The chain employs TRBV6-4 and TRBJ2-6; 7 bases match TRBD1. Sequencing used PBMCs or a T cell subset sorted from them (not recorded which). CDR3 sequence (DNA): TGTGCCAGCAGTAAACAGGGGACGTTGACTGGGGCCAACGTCCTGACTTTC. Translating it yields CASSKQGTLTGANVLTF.